The rows below give T cell receptor beta chains drawn from one sample of a study of cytomegalovirus exposure and HLA in healthy donors. Clones were read by immunoSEQ multiplex PCR, and TCRdb kept only the in-frame ones, dropping some. This sample has 180,000 or so clones, with 60% to 85% found just once. Sequencing was performed on PBMCs. The source is a man aged 18 to 35 in good health and CMV-seronegative. The conserved cysteine and the conserved F or W are not part of the CDR3 here. A D gene is named only where the DNA matches it firmly.

v_call: TRBV6-5
d_call: NA
cdr3_aa: ASSYGLRGAGHEQY

v_call: TRBV5-5
d_call: TRBD1
cdr3_aa: ASSWPGQSGNTIY

v_call: TRBV30
d_call: NA
cdr3_aa: AWSDRDSSY

v_call: TRBV5-4
d_call: TRBD2
cdr3_aa: ASSREAGVNTGELF

v_call: TRBV5-1
d_call: NA
cdr3_aa: ASSLAVSYEQY

v_call: TRBV18
d_call: TRBD2
cdr3_aa: ASSPRTSGSPDTQY

v_call: TRBV6-5
d_call: TRBD2
cdr3_aa: ASSSGGVRETQY

v_call: TRBV28
d_call: TRBD1
cdr3_aa: ASGTGTGAPGGYGYT

v_call: TRBV18
d_call: NA
cdr3_aa: ASSLAGDTQY

v_call: TRBV5-1
d_call: TRBD1
cdr3_aa: ASSQTGQGAFSPLH

v_call: TRBV11-2
d_call: TRBD2
cdr3_aa: ASSNSLAGASYEQY

v_call: TRBV5-1
d_call: TRBD2
cdr3_aa: ASSAGGAKGTDTQY

v_call: TRBV5-4
d_call: TRBD2
cdr3_aa: ASSLAGLGGKNEQF

v_call: TRBV28
d_call: TRBD1
cdr3_aa: ASSLRGRGLKGTEAF

v_call: TRBV19
d_call: NA
cdr3_aa: ATRDSNQPQH

v_call: TRBV7-8
d_call: TRBD2
cdr3_aa: ASSLGGLAGDEQF

v_call: TRBV15
d_call: NA
cdr3_aa: ATSRTSGLNNSPLH

v_call: TRBV27
d_call: TRBD1
cdr3_aa: ASSPDRVRSPLH

v_call: TRBV6-5
d_call: NA
cdr3_aa: ASSYRSGNEQF

v_call: TRBV18
d_call: TRBD1
cdr3_aa: ASSSDEQGGTEAF

v_call: TRBV19
d_call: TRBD2
cdr3_aa: ASAISGRRHEQF

v_call: TRBV30
d_call: TRBD1
cdr3_aa: ACNRGMYEQY

v_call: TRBV28
d_call: NA
cdr3_aa: ASSPTYGYT

v_call: TRBV28
d_call: TRBD1
cdr3_aa: ASSFHGTANYEQY

v_call: TRBV7-2
d_call: TRBD1
cdr3_aa: ASSLPGGETQY

v_call: TRBV27
d_call: NA
cdr3_aa: ASIKVGGNYNEQF

v_call: TRBV7-2
d_call: NA
cdr3_aa: ASSATGVRSGSPLH

v_call: TRBV5-1
d_call: TRBD1
cdr3_aa: ASSRRTGMNTGELF

v_call: TRBV6-1
d_call: NA
cdr3_aa: ASSERGSDYGYT

v_call: TRBV6-1
d_call: TRBD2
cdr3_aa: ASRVRGGRYNEQF

v_call: TRBV7-2
d_call: TRBD2
cdr3_aa: ASSTRLAANTGELF

v_call: TRBV30
d_call: NA
cdr3_aa: AWSRDSAYEQY

v_call: TRBV9
d_call: NA
cdr3_aa: ASSVRQGHYNEQF

v_call: TRBV28
d_call: NA
cdr3_aa: ASSYLPPGGGYT

v_call: TRBV6-1
d_call: NA
cdr3_aa: ASGRNTEAF

v_call: TRBV29-1
d_call: TRBD1
cdr3_aa: SAWGQGAGDTQY

v_call: TRBV5-1
d_call: NA
cdr3_aa: ASSLGSSGNTIY

v_call: TRBV27
d_call: TRBD1
cdr3_aa: ASSLSTGGRGAF

v_call: TRBV2
d_call: TRBD1
cdr3_aa: ASSEGAPTEAF

v_call: TRBV14
d_call: NA
cdr3_aa: ASSQESIAVGEETQY

v_call: TRBV9
d_call: NA
cdr3_aa: ASSPEGGLTTDTQY

v_call: TRBV18
d_call: NA
cdr3_aa: ASSPSMTATNEKLF

v_call: TRBV6-6
d_call: TRBD1
cdr3_aa: ASSATGGHEQY

v_call: TRBV6-1
d_call: NA
cdr3_aa: ASTPWGENIQY